This T cell receptor beta chain was sequenced for a study of T cells in AML relapse after transplant (dated by TCRdb to about 2019). With regard to the full study: The remission controls were clinically matched patients who stayed in long-term complete remission and had follow-up of more than 3 years. In this retrospective study, inhibitory receptor expression and TCR repertoires of bone marrow T cells were examined in patients given allogeneic HSCT for myeloid malignancy. Bone marrow collected about 1 year after HSCT from patients who maintained complete remission served as the remission samples. What the authors observed across the whole study: TCR repertoire comparisons were based on very few samples, with only a few individuals included per group for unsorted bone marrow.

By share, this clonotype ranks as medium-sized (0.01 to 0.1%). The antigen it recognizes is unknown. The input lacks base qualities; no much larger clone sits a single base away. Library construction relied on PCR. A modified RACE PCR protocol, rather than multiplex PCR, was used to amplify TCR alpha and beta chains from RNA. An Illumina MiSeq was used to sequence the libraries, and raw reads were demultiplexed using sample-specific barcode combinations. On the study's bioinformatics: TCR clonotypes were identified from the sequencing reads using MiXCR software. TCRdb took the public reads, trimmed them with fastp at Q25, ran MiXCR for clone calling and kept in-frame beta chains. Rows are unified per CDR3 protein, each entry keeping the most common DNA and genes. It is TCRdb's table, rather than the study itself, that gives the V and J calls and clone size. A total of about 1,500 distinct CDR3 sequences appear in this sample, roughly 6.6% of them only once. The ten largest clones take up roughly 53% of the sample.

Including the terminal cysteine and phenylalanine, the CDR3 comprises 13 residues. The only DNA kept is the CDR3, 39 bases in frame from the first base. V trim: 5 bases; J trim: 8 bases; unmatched bases: 9. The sequence derives from a human donor who had a stem cell transplant for acute myeloid leukemia. After transplantation, some T cells may belong to the graft donor instead of the recipient. The source material was bone marrow, either the whole sample or a sorted T cell fraction (not recorded which), sampled in complete remission. The chain uses TRBV12-3 or TRBV12-4 and TRBJ2-7, with 7 bases matching TRBD1. The nucleotides are TGTGCCAGCAGTCCGGGACAGCTAAGTCAGCAGTACTTC. The encoded protein is CASSPGQLSQQYF.